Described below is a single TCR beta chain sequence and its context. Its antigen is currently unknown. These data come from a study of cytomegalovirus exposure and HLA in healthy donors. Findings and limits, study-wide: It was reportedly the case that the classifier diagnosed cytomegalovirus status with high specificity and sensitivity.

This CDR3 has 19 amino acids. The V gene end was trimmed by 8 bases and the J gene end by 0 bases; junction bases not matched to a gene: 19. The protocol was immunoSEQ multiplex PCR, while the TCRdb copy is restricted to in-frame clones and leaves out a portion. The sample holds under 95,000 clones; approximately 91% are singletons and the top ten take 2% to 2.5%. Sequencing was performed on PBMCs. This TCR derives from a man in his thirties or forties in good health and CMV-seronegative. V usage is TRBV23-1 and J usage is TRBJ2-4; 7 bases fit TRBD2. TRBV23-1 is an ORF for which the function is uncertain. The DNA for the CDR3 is TGCGCCAGCGGGCTAGCGGCGCACCAACCGAGGGGAGCCAAAAACATTCAGTACTTC. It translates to CASGLAAHQPRGAKNIQYF.